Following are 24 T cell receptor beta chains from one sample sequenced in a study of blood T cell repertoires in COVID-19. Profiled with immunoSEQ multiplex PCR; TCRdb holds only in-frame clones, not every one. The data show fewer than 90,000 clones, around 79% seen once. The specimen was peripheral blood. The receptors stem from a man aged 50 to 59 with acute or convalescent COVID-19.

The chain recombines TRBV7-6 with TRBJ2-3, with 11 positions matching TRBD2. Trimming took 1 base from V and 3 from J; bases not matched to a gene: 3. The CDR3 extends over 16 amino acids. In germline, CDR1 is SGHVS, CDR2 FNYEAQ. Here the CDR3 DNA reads TGTGCCAGCAGCTTAGTCACTAGCGGGAGAACAGATACGCAGTATTTT. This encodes CASSLVTSGRTDTQYF.

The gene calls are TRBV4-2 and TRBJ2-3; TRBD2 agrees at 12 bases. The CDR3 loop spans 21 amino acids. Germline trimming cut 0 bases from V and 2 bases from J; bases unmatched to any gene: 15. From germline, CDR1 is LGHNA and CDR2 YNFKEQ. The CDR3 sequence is CASSQEVVGSGTSGFTDTQYF. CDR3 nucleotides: TGTGCCAGCAGCCAAGAGGTGGTGGGCAGCGGGACTAGCGGGTTCACAGATACGCAGTATTTT.

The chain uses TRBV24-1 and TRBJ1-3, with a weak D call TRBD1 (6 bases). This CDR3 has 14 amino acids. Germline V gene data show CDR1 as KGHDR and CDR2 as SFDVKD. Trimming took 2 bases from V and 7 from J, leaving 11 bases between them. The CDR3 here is CATSDSGQTNTIYF. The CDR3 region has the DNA TGTGCCACCAGTGATTCAGGACAGACCAACACCATATATTTT.

The CDR3 region has the DNA TGTGCCACCAGCAGAGATCGCCCAACAGCTAATGAGCAGTTCTTC. Translation: CATSRDRPTANEQFF. The V call is TRBV15, the J call TRBJ2-1; D gene ambiguous. V gave up 0 bases and J gave up 7 bases, with 13 bases separating them. CDR3 length equals 15 residues. Germline values: CDR1 LNHNV, CDR2 YYDKDF (reference sequence).

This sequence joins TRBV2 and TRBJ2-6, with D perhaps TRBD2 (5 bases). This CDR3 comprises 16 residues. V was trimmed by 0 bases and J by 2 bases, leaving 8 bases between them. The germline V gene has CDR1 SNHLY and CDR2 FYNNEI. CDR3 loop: CASSEATGAGANVLTF. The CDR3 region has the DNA TGTGCCAGCAGTGAAGCGACCGGGGCTGGGGCCAACGTCCTGACTTTC.

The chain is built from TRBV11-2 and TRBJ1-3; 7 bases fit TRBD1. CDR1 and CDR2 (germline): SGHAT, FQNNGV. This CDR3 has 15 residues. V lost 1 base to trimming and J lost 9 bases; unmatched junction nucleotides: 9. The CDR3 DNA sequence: TGTGCCAGCAGCTTAGGACAGGGTCGTGGGGGCACCATATATTTT. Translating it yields CASSLGQGRGGTIYF.

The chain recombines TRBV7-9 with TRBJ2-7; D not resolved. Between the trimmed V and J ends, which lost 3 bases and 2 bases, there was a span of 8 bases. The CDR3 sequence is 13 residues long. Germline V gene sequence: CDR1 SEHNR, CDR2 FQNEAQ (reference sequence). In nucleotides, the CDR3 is TGTGCCAGCAGCTTGTACAGAGCCTACGAGCAGTACTTC. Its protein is CASSLYRAYEQYF.

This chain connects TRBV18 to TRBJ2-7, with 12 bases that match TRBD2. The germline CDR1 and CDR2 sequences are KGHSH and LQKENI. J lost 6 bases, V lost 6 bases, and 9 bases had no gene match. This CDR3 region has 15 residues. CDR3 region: CASSYSSGGAGEQYF. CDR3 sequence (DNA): TGTGCCAGCTCTTACTCTAGCGGGGGGGCCGGCGAGCAGTACTTC.

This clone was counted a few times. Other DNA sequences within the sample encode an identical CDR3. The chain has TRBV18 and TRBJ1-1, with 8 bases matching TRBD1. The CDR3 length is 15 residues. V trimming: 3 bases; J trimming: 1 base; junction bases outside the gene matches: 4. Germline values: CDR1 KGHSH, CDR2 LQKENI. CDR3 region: CASSPQTGANTEAFF. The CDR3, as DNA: TGTGCCAGCTCACCGCAGACAGGGGCGAACACTGAAGCTTTCTTT.

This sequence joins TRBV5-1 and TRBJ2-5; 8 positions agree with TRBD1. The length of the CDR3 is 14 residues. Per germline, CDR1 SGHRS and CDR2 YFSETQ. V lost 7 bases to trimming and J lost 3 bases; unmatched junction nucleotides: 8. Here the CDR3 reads CASAGGTGKETQYF. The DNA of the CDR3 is TGCGCCAGCGCAGGAGGGACAGGCAAAGAGACCCAGTACTTC.

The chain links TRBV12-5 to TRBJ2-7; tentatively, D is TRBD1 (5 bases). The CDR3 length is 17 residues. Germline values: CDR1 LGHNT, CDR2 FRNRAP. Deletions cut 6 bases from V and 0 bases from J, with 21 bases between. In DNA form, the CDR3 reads TGTGCTAGTGGCACCTACATAACGACAGATATCTCCTACGAGCAGTACTTC. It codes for CASGTYITTDISYEQYF.

The CDR3 loop reads CASSQDGRGGADTQYF. The CDR3 DNA is TGCGCCAGCAGCCAAGATGGCAGAGGGGGGGCAGATACGCAGTATTTT. This chain links TRBV4-3 with TRBJ2-3, with D possibly matching TRBD2 (7 bases). The CDR3 runs to 16 residues. CDR1 is LGHNA and CDR2 is YSLEER in the germline V gene. Trimming removed 0 bases from V and 4 bases from J, with 14 bases in between.

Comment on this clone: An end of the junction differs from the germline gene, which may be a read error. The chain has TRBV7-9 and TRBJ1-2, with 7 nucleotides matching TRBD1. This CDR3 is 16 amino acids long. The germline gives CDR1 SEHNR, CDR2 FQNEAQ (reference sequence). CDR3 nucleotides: TGTGCCAGCAGCTTAGGACAGGGTTTATTGAGCCCGAGGGTCCGCTTC. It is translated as CASSLGQGLLSPRVRF. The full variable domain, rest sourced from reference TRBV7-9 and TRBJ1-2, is DTGVSQNPRHKITKRGQNVTFRCDPISEHNRLYWYRQTLGQGPEFLTYFQNEAQLEKSRLLSDRFSAERPKGSFSTLEIQRTEQGDSAMYLCASSLGQGLLSPRVRFGSGTRLTVV.

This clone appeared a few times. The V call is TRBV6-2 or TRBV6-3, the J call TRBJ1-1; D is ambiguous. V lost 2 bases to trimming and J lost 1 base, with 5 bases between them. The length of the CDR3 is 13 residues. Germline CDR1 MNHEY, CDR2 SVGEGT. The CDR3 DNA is TGTGCCAGCAGTTACGGAGAGAACACTGAAGCTTTCTTT. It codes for CASSYGENTEAFF.

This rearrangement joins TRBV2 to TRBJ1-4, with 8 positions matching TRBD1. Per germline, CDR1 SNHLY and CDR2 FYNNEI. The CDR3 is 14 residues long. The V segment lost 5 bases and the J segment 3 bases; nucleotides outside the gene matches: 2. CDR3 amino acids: CASSRQGPNEKLFF. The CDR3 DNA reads TGTGCCAGCAGTAGACAGGGGCCTAATGAAAAACTGTTTTTT.

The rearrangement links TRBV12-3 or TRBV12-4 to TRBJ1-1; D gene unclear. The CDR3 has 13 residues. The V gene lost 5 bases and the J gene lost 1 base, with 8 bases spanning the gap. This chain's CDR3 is CASSVERNTEAFF. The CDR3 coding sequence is TGTGCCAGCAGTGTAGAGAGGAACACTGAAGCTTTCTTT.

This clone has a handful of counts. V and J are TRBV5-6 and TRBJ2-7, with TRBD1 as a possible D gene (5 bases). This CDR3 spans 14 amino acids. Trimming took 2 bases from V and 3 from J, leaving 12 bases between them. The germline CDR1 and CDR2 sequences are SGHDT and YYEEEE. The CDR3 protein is CASSFYDRGYEQYF. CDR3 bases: TGTGCCAGCAGCTTCTACGACAGAGGCTACGAGCAGTACTTC. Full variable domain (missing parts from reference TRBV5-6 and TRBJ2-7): DAGVTQSPTHLIKTRGQQVTLRCSPKSGHDTVSWYQQALGQGPQFIFQYYEEEERQRGNFPDRFSGHQFPNYSSELNVNALLLGDSALYLCASSFYDRGYEQYFGPGTRLTVT.

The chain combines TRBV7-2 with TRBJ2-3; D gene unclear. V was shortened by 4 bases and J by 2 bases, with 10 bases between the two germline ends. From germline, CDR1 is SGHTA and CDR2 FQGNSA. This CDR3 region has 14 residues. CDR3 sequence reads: CASSSNSFTDTQYF. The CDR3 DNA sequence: TGTGCCAGCAGCTCTAACTCCTTCACAGATACGCAGTATTTT.

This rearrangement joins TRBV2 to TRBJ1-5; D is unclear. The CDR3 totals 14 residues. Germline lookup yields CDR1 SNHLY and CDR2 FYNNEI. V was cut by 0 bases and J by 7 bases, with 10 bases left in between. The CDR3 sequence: CASSEAREGQPQHF. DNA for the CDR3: TGTGCCAGCAGTGAAGCGCGAGAGGGCCAGCCCCAGCATTTT.

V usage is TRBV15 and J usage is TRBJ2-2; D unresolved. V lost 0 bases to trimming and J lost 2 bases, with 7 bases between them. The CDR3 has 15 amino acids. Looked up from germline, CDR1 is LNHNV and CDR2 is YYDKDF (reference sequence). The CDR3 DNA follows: TGTGCCACCAGCAGAGAGGTCACTAACACCGGGGAGCTGTTTTTT. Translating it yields CATSREVTNTGELFF. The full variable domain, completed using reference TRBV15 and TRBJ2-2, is DAMVIQNPRYQVTQFGKPVTLSCSQTLNHNVMYWYQQKSSQAPKLLFHYYDKDFNNEADTPDNFQSRRPNTSFCFLDIRSPGLGDTAMYLCATSREVTNTGELFFGEGSRLTVL.

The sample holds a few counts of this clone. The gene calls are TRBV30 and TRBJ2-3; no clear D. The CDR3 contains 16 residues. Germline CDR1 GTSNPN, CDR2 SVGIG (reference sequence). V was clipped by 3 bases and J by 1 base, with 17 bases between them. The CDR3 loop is CAWSPGRGQGTDTQYF. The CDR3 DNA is TGTGCCTGGAGCCCCGGTCGTGGGCAAGGCACAGATACGCAGTATTTT.

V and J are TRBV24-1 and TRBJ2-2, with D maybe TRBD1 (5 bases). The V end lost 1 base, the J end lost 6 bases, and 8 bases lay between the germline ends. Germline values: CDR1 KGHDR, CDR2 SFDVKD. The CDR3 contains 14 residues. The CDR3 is CATSDFRAPGELFF. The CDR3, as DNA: TGTGCCACCAGTGATTTCAGGGCCCCCGGGGAGCTGTTTTTT.

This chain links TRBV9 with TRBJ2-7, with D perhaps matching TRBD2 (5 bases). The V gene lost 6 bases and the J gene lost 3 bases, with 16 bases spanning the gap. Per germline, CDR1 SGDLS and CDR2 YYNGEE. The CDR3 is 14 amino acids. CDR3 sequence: CASIIGRGYYEQYF. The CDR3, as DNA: TGTGCCAGCATTATCGGCCGAGGGTACTACGAGCAGTACTTC.

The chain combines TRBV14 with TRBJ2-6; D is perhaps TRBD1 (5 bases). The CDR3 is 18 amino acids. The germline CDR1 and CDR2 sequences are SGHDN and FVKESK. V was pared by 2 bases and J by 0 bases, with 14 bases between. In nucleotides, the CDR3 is TGTGCCAGCAGCCAATGGCAGGGATCGCTCTCTGGGGCCAACGTCCTGACTTTC. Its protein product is CASSQWQGSLSGANVLTF.